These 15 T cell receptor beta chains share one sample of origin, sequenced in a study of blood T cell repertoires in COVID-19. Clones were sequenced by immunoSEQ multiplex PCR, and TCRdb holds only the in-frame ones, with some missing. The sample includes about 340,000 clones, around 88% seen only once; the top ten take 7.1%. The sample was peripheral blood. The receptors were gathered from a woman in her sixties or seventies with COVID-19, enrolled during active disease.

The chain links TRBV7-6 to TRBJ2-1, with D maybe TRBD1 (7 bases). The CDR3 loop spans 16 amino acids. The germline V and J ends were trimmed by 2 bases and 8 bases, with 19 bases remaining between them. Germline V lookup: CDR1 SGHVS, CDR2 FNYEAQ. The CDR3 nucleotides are TGTGCCAGCAGCTTATTTCAGGGGGGAAATATCGATGAGCAGTTCTTC. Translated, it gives CASSLFQGGNIDEQFF.

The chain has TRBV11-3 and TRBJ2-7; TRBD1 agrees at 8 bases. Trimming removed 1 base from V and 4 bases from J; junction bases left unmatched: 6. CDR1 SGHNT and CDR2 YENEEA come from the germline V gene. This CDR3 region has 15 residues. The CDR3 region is CASSLAQGAGYEQYF. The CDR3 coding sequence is TGTGCCAGCAGCTTAGCCCAGGGGGCGGGGTACGAGCAGTACTTC.

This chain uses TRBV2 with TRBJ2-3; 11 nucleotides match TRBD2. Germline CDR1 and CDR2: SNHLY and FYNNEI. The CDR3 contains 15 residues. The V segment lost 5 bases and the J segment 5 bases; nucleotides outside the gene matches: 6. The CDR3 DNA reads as TGTGCCAGCAGTACGACTAGCGGGGTCGGAGATACGCAGTATTTT. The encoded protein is CASSTTSGVGDTQYF.

The CDR3 region is CASSQGLAGAANTGELFF. The CDR3 DNA is TGTGCCAGCAGCCAGGGGCTAGCGGGGGCCGCGAACACCGGGGAGCTGTTTTTT. The chain links TRBV7-2 to TRBJ2-2; TRBD2 agrees at 10 bases. Per the germline V gene, CDR1 is SGHTA and CDR2 is FQGNSA. J was trimmed by 0 bases and V by 5 bases; bases with no gene match: 9. The CDR3 extends over 18 amino acids. Filled out from reference TRBV7-2 and TRBJ2-2, the complete variable domain reads GAGVSQSPSNKVTEKGKDVELRCDPISGHTALYWYRQSLGQGLEFLIYFQGNSAPDKSGLPSDRFSAERTGGSVSTLTIQRTQQEDSAVYLCASSQGLAGAANTGELFFGEGSRLTVL.

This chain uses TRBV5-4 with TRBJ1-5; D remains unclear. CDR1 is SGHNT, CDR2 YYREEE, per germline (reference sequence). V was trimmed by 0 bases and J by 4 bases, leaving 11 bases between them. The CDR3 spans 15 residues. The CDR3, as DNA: TGTGCCAGCAGCTTGGACCCCACGGGGAATCAGCCCCAGCATTTT. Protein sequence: CASSLDPTGNQPQHF.

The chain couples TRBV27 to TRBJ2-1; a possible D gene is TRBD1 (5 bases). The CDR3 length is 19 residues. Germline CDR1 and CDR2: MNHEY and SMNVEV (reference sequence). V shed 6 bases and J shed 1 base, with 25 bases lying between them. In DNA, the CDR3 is TGTGCCAGCAGCTCTTATCAGGGTAACCGACATGGTTCCTACAATGAGCAGTTCTTC. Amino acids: CASSSYQGNRHGSYNEQFF.

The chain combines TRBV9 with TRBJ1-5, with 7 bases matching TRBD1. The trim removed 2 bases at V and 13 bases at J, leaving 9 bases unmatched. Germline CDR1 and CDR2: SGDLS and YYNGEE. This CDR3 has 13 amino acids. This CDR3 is CASSVGQDGSQHF. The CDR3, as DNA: TGTGCCAGCAGCGTTGGACAGGATGGATCACAGCATTTT.

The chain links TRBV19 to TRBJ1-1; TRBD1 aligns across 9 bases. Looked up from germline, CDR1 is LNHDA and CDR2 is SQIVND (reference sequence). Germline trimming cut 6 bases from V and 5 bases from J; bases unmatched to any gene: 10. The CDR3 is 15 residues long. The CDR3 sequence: CASSTQGTGYTEAFF. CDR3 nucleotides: TGTGCCAGTAGCACCCAGGGGACAGGGTATACTGAAGCTTTCTTT.

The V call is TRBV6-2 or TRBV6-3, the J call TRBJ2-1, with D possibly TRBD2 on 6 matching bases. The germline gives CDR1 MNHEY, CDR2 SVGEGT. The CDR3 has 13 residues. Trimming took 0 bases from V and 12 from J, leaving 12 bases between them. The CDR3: CASSYSPGVGQFF. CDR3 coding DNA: TGTGCCAGCAGTTACTCCCCGGGGGTCGGGCAGTTCTTC.

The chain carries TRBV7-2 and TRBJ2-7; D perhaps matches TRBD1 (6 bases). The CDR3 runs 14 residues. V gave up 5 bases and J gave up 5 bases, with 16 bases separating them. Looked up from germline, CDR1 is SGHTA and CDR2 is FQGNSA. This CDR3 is CASSPVQGTHEQYF. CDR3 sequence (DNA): TGTGCCAGCAGCCCGGTTCAGGGGACGCACGAGCAGTACTTC.

This CDR3 reads CASSQGSGNYGYTF. In DNA, the CDR3 is TGTGCCAGCAGCCAAGGGTCCGGGAACTATGGCTACACCTTC. The chain carries TRBV3-1 (or the pseudogene TRBV3-2) and TRBJ1-2; no firm D call. Trimming took off 1 base at V and 2 bases at J, with 8 bases between the two ends. CDR1 and CDR2 (germline): LGHDT, YNNKEL (reference sequence). The CDR3 spans 14 residues.

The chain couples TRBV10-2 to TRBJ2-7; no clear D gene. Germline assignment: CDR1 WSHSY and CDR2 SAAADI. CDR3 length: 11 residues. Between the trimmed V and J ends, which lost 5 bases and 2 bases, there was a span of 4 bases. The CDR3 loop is CASSFTYEQYF. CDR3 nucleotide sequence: TGCGCCAGCAGTTTCACCTACGAGCAGTACTTC.

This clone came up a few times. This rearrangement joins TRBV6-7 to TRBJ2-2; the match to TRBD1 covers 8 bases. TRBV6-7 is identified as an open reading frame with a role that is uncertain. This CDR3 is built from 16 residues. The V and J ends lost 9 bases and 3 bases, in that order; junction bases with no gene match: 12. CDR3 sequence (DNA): TGTGCCAGTCCCGAATTGGGACAGGTCGACACCGGGGAGCTGTTTTTT. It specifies CASPELGQVDTGELFF.

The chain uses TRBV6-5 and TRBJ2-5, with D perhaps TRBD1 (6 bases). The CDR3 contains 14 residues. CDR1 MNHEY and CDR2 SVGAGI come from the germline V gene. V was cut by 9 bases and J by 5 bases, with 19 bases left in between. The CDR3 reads CASSWDNARETQYF. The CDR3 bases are TGTGCCAGTTCCTGGGACAATGCCCGTGAGACCCAGTACTTC.

CDR3 loop: CASKREGRTDTQYF. The CDR3 DNA reads as TGTGCCAGCAAGAGGGAGGGGAGAACAGATACGCAGTATTTT. The V call is TRBV6-1, the J call TRBJ2-3; the match to TRBD2 covers 7 bases. Germline V gene lookup returns CDR1 MNHNS and CDR2 SASEGT. J lost 3 bases, V lost 7 bases, and 7 bases had no gene match. This CDR3 contains 14 residues.